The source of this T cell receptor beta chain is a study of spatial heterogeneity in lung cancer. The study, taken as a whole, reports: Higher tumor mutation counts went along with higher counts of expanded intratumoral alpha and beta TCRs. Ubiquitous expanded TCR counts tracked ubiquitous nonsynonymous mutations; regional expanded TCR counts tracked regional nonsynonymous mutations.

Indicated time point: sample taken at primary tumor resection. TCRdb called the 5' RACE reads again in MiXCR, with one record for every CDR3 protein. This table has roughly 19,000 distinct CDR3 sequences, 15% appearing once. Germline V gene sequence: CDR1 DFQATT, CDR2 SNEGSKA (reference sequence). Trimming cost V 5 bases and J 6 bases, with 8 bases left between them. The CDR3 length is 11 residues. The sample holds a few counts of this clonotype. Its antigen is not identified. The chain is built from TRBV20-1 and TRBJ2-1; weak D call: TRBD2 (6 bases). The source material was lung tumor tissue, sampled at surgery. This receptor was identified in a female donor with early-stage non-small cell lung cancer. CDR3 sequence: CSAGTFNEQFF. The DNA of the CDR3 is TGCAGTGCTGGGACTTTCAATGAGCAGTTCTTC.